The text below deals with one T cell receptor beta chain. Sequence at one end of the junction differs from germline and may be a read error. The data were taken from a study of tumor-infiltrating lymphocytes in primary liver carcinoma. Co-extraction of both nucleic acids (RNA and DNA) used roughly 19-33 mg of unsorted bulk tissue. Germline CDR1 and CDR2: MNHEY and SVGAGI. The CDR3 length is 15 residues. The investigators made TCR beta cDNA from about 500 ng total RNA, using a constant-region primer. ARM-PCR, slightly modified, supplied the TCR beta libraries through three nested multiplex PCR rounds. The first two PCR rounds, roughly 9 cycles each, used TRBV1-TRBV30 forward primers and a C-beta reverse primer. Via MiXCR, TCRdb re-called the multiplex PCR reads, giving one row per CDR3 protein. Of some 38,000 distinct CDR3 sequences in the sample, around 74% were seen once.

The sequence was obtained from a man aged 35-49 years with primary liver carcinoma and hepatitis B virus infection. The chain links TRBV6-5 to TRBJ2-3; 8 positions agree with TRBD2. Sequencing was performed on liver tumor tissue from sampling region 4. The sample's subset: tumor region T4, right-lateral pole. The CDR3 is CASNPGLAGSDTQYF. CDR3 sequence (DNA): TGTGCCAGCAACCCAGGATTAGCGGGATCAGATACGCAATATTTT.